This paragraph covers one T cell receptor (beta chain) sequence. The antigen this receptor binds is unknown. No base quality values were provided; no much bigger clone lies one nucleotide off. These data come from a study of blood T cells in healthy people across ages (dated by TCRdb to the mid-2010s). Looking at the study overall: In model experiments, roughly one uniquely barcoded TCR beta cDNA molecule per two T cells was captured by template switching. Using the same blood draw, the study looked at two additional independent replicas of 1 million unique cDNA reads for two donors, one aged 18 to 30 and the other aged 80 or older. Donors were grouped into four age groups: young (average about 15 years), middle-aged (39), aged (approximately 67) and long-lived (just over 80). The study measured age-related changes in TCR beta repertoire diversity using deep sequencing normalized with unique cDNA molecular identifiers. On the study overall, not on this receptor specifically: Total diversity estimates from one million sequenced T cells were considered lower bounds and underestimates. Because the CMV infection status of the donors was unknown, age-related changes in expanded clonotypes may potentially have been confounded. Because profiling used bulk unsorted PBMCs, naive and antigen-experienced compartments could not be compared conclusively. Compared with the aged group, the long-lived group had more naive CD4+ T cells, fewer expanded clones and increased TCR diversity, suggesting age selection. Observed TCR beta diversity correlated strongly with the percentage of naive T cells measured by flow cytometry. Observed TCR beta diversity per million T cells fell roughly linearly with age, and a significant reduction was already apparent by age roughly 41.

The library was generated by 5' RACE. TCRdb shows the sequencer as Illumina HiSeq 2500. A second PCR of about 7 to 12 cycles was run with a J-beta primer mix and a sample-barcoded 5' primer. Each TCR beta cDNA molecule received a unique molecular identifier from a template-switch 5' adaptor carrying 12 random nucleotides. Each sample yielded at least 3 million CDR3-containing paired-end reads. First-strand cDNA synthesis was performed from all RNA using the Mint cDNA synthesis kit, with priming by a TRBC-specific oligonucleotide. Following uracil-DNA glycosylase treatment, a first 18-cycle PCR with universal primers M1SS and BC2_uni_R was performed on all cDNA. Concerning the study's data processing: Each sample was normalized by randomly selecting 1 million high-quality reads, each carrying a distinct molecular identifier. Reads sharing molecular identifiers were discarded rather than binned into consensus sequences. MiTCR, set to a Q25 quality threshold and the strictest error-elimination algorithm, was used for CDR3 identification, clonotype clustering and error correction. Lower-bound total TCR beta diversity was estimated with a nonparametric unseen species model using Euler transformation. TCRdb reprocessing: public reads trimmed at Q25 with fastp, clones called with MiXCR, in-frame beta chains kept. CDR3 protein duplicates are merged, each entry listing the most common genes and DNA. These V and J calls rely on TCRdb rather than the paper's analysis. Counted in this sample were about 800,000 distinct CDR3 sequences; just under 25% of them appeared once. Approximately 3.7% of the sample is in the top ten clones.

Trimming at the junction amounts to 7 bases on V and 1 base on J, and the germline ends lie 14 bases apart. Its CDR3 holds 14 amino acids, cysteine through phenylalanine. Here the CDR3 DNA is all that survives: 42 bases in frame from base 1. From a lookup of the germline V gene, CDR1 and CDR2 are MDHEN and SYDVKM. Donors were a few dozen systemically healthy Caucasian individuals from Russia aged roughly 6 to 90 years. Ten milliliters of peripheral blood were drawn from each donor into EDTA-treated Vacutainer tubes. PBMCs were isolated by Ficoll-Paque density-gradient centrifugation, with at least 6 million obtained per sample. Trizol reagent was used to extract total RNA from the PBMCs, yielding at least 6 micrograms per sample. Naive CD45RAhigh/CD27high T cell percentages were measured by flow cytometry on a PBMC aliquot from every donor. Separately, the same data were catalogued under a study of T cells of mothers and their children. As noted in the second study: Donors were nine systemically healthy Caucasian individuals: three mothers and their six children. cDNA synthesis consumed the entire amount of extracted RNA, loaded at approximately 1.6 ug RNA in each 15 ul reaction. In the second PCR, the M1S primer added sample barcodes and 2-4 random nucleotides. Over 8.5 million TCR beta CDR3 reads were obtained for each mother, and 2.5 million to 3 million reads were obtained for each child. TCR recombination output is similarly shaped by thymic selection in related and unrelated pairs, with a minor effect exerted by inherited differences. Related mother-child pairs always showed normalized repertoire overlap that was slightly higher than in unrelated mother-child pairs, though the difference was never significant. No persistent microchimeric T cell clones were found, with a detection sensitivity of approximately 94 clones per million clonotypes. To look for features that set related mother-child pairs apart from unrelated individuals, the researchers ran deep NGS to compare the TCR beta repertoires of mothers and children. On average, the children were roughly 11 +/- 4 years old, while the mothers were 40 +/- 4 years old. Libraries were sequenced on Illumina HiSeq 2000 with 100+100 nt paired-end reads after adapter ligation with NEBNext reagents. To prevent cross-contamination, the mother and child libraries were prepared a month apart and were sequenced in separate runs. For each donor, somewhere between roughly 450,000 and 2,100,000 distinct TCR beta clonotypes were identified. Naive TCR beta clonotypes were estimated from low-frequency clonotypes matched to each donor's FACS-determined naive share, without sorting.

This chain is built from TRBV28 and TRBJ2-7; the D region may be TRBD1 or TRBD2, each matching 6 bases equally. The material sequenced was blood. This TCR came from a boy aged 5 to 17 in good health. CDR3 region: CASKTGGTSYEQYF. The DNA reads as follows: TGTGCCAGCAAGACAGGAGGGACTTCCTACGAGCAGTACTTC.